This T cell receptor beta chain appears in the sequencing data of a study of blood T cells in healthy people across ages. Points from the study as a whole: Researchers deemed the diversity estimates from one million T cells underestimates.

The V gene's germline CDR1 is LGHDT and CDR2 YNNKEL (reference sequence). V was pared by 0 bases and J by 13 bases, with 21 bases between. The CDR3 is 15 residues long. Primed by a sample-barcoded 5' primer and a J-beta primer mix, a second PCR proceeded for about 7 to 11 cycles. TCRdb re-called the 5' RACE reads through MiXCR, storing one row per CDR3 protein. This table holds hundreds of thousands of distinct CDR3 sequences, roughly 50% found once. In regard to this clonotype: Its target is unknown.

The chain employs TRBV3-1 and TRBJ2-5; D is unresolved. Sequenced sample: blood. The clonotype was recovered from a man aged 60 to 69 in good health. The CDR3 region is CASSQEAGRNVRRYF. As DNA, the CDR3 is TGTGCCAGCAGCCAAGAAGCAGGAAGGAACGTACGCCGGTACTTC.